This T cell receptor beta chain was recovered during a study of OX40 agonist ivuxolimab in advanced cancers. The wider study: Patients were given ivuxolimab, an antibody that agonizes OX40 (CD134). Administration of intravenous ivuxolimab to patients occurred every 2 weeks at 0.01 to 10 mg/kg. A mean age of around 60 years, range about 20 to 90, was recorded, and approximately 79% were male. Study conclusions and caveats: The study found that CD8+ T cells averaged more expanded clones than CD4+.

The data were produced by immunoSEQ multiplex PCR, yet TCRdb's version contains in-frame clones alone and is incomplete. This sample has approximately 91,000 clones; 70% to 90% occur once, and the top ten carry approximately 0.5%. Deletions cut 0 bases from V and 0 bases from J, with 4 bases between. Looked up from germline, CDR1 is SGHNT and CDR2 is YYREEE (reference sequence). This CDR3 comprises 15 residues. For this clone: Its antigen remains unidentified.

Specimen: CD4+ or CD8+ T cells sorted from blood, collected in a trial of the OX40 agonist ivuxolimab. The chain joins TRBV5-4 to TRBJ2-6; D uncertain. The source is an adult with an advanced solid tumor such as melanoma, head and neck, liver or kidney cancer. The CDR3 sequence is CASSLGGSGANVLTF. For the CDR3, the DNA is TGTGCCAGCAGCTTGGGGGGCTCTGGGGCCAACGTCCTGACTTTC.